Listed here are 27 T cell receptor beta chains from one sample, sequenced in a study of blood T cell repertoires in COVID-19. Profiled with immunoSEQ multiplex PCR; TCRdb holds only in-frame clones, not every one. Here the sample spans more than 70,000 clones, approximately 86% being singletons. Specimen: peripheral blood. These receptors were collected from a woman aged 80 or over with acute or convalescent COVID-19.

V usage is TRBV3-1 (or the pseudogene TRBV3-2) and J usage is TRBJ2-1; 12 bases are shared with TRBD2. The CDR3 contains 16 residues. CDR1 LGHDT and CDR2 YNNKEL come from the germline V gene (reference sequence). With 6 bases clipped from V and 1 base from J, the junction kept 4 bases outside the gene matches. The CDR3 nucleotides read TGTGCCAGCAGTCCTAGCGGGGGGGCTTCCTACAATGAGCAGTTCTTC. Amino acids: CASSPSGGASYNEQFF.

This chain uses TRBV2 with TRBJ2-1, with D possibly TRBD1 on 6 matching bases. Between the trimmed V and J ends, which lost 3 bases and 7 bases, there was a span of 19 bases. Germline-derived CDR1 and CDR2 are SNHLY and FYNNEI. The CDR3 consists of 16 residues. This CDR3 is CASSDVRPGVRNEQFF. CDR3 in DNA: TGTGCCAGCAGTGATGTGCGGCCAGGGGTTAGGAATGAGCAGTTCTTC.

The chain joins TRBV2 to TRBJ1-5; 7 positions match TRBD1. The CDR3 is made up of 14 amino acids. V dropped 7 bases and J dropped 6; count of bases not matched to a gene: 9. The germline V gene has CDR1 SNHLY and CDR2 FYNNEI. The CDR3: CASNRQQGSQPQHF. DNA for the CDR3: TGTGCCAGCAACCGTCAACAGGGGTCTCAGCCCCAGCATTTT.

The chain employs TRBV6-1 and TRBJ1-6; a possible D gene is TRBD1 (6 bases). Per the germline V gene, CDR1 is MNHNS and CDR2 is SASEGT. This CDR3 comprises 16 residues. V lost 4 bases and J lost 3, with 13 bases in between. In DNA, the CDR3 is TGTGCCAGCAGTGGGACAGAGACAGGCTATAATTCACCCCTCCACTTT. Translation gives CASSGTETGYNSPLHF.

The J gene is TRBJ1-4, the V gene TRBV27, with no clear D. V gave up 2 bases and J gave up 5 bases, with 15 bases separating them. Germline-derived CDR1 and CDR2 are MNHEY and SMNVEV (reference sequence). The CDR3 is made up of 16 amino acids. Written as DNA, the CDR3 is TGTGCCAGCAGTTTAAGTCTTGGCTTGGTAAATGAAAAACTGTTTTTT. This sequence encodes CASSLSLGLVNEKLFF.

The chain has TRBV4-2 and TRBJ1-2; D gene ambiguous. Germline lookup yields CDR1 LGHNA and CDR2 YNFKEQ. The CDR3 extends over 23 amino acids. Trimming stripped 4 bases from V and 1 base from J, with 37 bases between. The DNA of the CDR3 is TGTGCCAGCAGCCTCTTGGATCTCGTGGCGAGACAACGCGATGCCCCTGTTAACTATGGCTACACCTTC. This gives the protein CASSLLDLVARQRDAPVNYGYTF.

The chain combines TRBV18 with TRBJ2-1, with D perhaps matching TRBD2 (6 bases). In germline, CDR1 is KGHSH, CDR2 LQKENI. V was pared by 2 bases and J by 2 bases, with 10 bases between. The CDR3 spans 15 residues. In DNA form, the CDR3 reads TGTGCCAGCTCACCAGCAGGGAGGACCTACAATGAGCAGTTCTTC. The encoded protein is CASSPAGRTYNEQFF.

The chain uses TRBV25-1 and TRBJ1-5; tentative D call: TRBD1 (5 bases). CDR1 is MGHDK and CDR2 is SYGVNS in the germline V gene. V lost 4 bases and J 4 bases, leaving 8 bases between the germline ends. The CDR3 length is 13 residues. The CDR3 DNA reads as TGTGCCAGCAGTGGGGGGGGAAATCAGCCCCAGCATTTT. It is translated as CASSGGGNQPQHF.

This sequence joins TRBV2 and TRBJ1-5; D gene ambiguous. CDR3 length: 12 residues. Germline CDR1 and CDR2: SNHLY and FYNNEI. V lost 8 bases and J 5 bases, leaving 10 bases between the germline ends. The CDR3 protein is CASGQVYQPQHF. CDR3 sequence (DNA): TGTGCCAGCGGTCAGGTATATCAGCCCCAGCATTTT. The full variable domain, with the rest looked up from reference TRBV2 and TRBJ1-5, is EPEVTQTPSHQVTQMGQEVILRCVPISNHLYFYWYRQILGQKVEFLVSFYNNEISEKSEIFDDQFSVERPDGSNFTLKIRSTKLEDSAMYFCASGQVYQPQHFGDGTRLSIL.

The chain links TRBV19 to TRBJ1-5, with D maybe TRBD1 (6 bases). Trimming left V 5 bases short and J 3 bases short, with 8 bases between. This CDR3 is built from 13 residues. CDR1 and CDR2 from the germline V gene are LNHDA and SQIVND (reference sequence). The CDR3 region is CASSAGVNQPQHF. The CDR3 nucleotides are TGTGCCAGTAGTGCAGGGGTCAATCAGCCCCAGCATTTT.

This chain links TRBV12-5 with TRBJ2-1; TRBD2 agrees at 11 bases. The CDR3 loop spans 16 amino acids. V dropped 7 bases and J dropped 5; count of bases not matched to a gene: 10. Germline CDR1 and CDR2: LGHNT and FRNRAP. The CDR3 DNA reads TGTGCTAGTGCCGGGTCTAGCGGGGGGCATGACAATGAGCAGTTCTTC. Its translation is CASAGSSGGHDNEQFF. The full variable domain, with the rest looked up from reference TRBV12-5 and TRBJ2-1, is DARVTQTPRHKVTEMGQEVTMRCQPILGHNTVFWYRQTMMQGLELLAYFRNRAPLDDSGMPKDRFSAEMPDATLATLKIQPSEPRDSAVYFCASAGSSGGHDNEQFFGPGTRLTVL.

The CDR3 here is CASSYRQGGGYTF. CDR3 bases: TGTGCCAGCAGTTACAGGCAGGGAGGAGGCTACACCTTC. The chain is built from TRBV6-2 or TRBV6-3 and TRBJ1-2, with D possibly matching TRBD1 (5 bases). Per germline, CDR1 MNHEY and CDR2 SVGEGT. Trimming cost V 2 bases and J 8 bases, with 12 bases left between them. This CDR3 contains 13 residues.

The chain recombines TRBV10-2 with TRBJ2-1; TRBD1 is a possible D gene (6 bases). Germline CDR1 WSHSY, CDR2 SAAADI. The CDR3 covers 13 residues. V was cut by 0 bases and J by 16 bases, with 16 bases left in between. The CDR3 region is CASSESGQFRIFF. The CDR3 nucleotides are TGCGCCAGCAGTGAGTCCGGACAGTTCAGGATATTCTTC.

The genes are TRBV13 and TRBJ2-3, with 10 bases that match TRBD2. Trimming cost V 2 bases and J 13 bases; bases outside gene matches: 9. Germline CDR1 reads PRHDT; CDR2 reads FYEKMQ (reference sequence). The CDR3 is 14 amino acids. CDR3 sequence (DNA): TGTGCCAGCAGCTTAAGCGGGGGGGCCACATTGGAGTATTTT. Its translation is CASSLSGGATLEYF.

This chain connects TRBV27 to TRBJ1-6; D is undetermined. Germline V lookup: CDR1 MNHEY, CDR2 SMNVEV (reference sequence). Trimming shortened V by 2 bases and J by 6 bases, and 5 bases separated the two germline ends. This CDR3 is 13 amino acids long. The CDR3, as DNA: TGTGCCAGCAGTTTAGTCGTTAATTCACCCCTCCACTTT. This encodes CASSLVVNSPLHF.

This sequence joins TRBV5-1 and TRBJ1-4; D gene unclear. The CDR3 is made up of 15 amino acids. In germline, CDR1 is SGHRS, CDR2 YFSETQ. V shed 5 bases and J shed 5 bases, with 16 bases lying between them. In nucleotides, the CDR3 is TGCGCCAGCAGTTCCGGAGGGCAGTTAAATGAAAAACTGTTTTTT. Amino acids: CASSSGGQLNEKLFF.

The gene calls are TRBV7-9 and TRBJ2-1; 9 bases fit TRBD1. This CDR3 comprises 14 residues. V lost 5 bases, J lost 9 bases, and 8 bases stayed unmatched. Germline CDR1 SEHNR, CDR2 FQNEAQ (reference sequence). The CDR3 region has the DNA TGTGCCAGCAGCCGGACAGGGGAGGGGACTGAGCAGTTCTTC. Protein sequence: CASSRTGEGTEQFF.

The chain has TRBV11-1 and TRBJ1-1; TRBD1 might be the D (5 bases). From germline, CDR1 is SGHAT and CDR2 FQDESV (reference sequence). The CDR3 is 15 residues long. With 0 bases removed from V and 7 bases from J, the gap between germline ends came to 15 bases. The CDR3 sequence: CASSLAVAGRGEAFF. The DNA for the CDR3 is TGTGCCAGCAGCTTAGCCGTGGCAGGGCGAGGTGAAGCTTTCTTT.

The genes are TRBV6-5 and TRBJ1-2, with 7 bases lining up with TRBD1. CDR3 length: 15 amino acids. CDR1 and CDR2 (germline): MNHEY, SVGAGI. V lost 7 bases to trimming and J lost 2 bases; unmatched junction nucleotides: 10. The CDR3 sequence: CASTLGAGGNYGYTF. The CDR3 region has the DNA TGTGCCAGCACCCTCGGGGCAGGGGGGAACTATGGCTACACCTTC.

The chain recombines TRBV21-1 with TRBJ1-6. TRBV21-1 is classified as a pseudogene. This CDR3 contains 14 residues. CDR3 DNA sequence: TGTGCCAGCAGCAATCACACCGAGGCGATACCCCTCCACTTT. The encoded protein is CASSNHTEAIPLHF.

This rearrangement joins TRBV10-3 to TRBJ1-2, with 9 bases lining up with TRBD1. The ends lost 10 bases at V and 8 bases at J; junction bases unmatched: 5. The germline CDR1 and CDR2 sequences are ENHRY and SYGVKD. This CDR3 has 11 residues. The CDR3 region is CATRQGEGYTF. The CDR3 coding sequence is TGTGCCACAAGACAGGGGGAAGGCTACACCTTC.

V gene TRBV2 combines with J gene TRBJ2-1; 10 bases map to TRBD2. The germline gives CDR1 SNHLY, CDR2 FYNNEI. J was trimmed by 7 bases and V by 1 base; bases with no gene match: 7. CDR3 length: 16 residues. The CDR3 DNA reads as TGTGCCAGCAGTGAAGGCCCGGGACTAGCGCTAAATGAGCAGTTCTTC. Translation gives CASSEGPGLALNEQFF.

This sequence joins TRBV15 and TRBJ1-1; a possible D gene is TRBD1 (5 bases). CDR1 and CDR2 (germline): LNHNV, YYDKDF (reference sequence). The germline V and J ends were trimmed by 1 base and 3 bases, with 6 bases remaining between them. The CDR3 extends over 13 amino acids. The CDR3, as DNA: TGTGCCACCAGCAGAGGGGGCTACACTGAAGCTTTCTTT. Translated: CATSRGGYTEAFF.

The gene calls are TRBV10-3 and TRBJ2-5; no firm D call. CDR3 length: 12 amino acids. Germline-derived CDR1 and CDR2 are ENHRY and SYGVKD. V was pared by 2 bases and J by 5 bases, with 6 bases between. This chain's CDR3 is CAISESRETQYF. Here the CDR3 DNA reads TGTGCCATCAGTGAGAGCAGGGAGACCCAGTACTTC.

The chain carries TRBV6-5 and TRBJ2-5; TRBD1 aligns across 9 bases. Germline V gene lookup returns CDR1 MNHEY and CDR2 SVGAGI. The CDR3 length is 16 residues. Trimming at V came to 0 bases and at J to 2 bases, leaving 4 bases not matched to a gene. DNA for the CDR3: TGTGCCAGCAGTTACTCGGGGACAGGGCCACAAGAGACCCAGTACTTC. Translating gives CASSYSGTGPQETQYF.

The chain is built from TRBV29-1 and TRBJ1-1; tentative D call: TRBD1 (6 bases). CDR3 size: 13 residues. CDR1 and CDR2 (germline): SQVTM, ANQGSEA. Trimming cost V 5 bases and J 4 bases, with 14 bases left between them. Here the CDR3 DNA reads TGCAGCGTTCATACAGGGCTGATCACTGAAGCTTTCTTT. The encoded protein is CSVHTGLITEAFF.

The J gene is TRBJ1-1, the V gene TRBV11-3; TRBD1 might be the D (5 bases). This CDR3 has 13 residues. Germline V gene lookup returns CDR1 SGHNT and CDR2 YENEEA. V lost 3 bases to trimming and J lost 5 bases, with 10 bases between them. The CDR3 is CASSLGEGTEAFF. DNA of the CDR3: TGTGCCAGCAGCTTGGGGGAGGGGACTGAAGCTTTCTTT.